This TCR beta chain was sequenced in a study of control samples from healthy donors and cancer patients. This CDR3 contains 15 residues. CDR1 MNHEY and CDR2 SVGAGI come from the germline V gene. V dropped 6 bases and J dropped 2 bases, with 16 bases sitting between them. Clones were sequenced by immunoSEQ multiplex PCR, and TCRdb holds only the in-frame ones, with some missing. This sample yields 150,000 or so clones, of which 93% are seen a single time; approximately 5.7% belongs to the top ten. The sequenced sample was blood. The clonotype comes from a young man in good health. The chain employs TRBV6-5 and TRBJ1-2, with D tentatively TRBD1 (5 bases). The CDR3 is CASRKGRDGNYGYTF. CDR3 sequence (DNA): TGTGCCAGCAGAAAGGGCAGGGACGGCAACTATGGCTACACCTTC.